Below, 15 T cell receptor beta chains from the same sample are listed, as sequenced in a study of blood T cell repertoires in COVID-19. Assay: immunoSEQ multiplex PCR; the TCRdb copy retains only in-frame clones and omits some. The profile shows about 30,000 clones, roughly 87% of them singletons. The specimen was peripheral blood. These TCRs come from a man aged 55-75 years with active COVID-19.

The rearrangement links TRBV3-1 (or the pseudogene TRBV3-2) to TRBJ2-6; D is unresolved. V dropped 4 bases and J dropped 4 bases, with 5 bases sitting between them. Germline CDR1 is LGHDT and CDR2 is YNNKEL (reference sequence). This CDR3 spans 13 amino acids. This CDR3 is CASSPPGANVLTF. CDR3 nucleotide sequence: TGTGCCAGCAGCCCCCCGGGGGCCAACGTCCTGACTTTC.

The chain joins TRBV7-8 to TRBJ2-2; 8 bases match TRBD2. This CDR3 has 16 amino acids. The V and J ends lost 5 bases and 7 bases, in that order; junction bases with no gene match: 12. CDR1 and CDR2 (germline): SGHVS, FQNEAQ. The CDR3 nucleotides are TGTGCCAGCAGCCATAGGTTGCGGGGGGTTGACGGGGAGCTGTTTTTT. This codes for CASSHRLRGVDGELFF.

The rearrangement uses TRBV7-2 and TRBJ1-4; 8 nucleotides align to TRBD1. Per the germline V gene, CDR1 is SGHTA and CDR2 is FQGNSA. V lost 6 bases and J lost 1; bases outside the gene matches: 7. This CDR3 has 16 residues. The CDR3 protein is CASSTGTGLTNEKLFF. CDR3 nucleotides: TGTGCCAGCAGTACCGGGACAGGCCTAACTAATGAAAAACTGTTTTTT.

This clone was observed a handful of times. In DNA, the CDR3 is TGTGCCAGCAGCTTACTTGGGGCAGGGGGTTCCTACGAGCAGTACTTC. Protein sequence: CASSLLGAGGSYEQYF. The chain couples TRBV13 to TRBJ2-7; 7 bases match TRBD1. This CDR3 comprises 16 residues. Germline trimming cut 2 bases from V and 1 base from J; bases unmatched to any gene: 8. Germline CDR1 is PRHDT and CDR2 is FYEKMQ (reference sequence).

The chain uses TRBV7-9 and TRBJ2-3, with D perhaps TRBD2 (6 bases). The CDR3 totals 14 residues. Looked up from germline, CDR1 is SEHNR and CDR2 is FQNEAQ (reference sequence). V was shortened by 8 bases and J by 2 bases, with 14 bases between the two germline ends. Written as DNA, the CDR3 is TGTGCCAGCTCACGGACTACCAACACAGATACGCAGTATTTT. It specifies CASSRTTNTDTQYF.

This sequence joins TRBV6-2 or TRBV6-3 and TRBJ2-5; 8 nucleotides agree with TRBD1. The CDR3 contains 15 residues. V gave up 6 bases and J gave up 1 base; unmatched junction bases: 7. The V gene's germline CDR1 is MNHEY and CDR2 SVGEGT. The CDR3 here is CASSWGQVVQETQYF. The CDR3 region has the DNA TGTGCCAGCAGCTGGGGACAGGTAGTCCAAGAGACCCAGTACTTC.

This chain connects TRBV5-1 to TRBJ2-3; 8 positions agree with TRBD2. The V segment lost 4 bases and the J segment 7 bases; nucleotides outside the gene matches: 8. In germline, CDR1 is SGHRS, CDR2 YFSETQ. The CDR3 spans 14 residues. CDR3 in amino acids: CASSPGLAGYTQYF. Here the CDR3 DNA reads TGCGCCAGCAGCCCCGGATTAGCGGGGTATACGCAGTATTTT.

V usage is TRBV5-8 and J usage is TRBJ1-2, with D perhaps matching TRBD1 (5 bases). The CDR3 contains 14 residues. V lost 2 bases, J lost 4 bases, and 12 bases lay in between. The germline V gene encodes CDR1 SGHTS and CDR2 YDEGEE. This CDR3 reads CASSFPQGSYGYTF. DNA of the CDR3: TGTGCCAGCAGCTTTCCCCAGGGCTCCTATGGCTACACCTTC.

The V gene is TRBV13, the J gene TRBJ2-2; 9 nucleotides match TRBD1. The CDR3 is 16 residues long. Germline CDR1 and CDR2: PRHDT and FYEKMQ (reference sequence). Germline trimming cut 5 bases from V and 5 bases from J; bases unmatched to any gene: 9. The CDR3 sequence: CASSPTGGAGTGELFF. CDR3 DNA: TGTGCCAGCAGCCCCACAGGGGGCGCGGGTACCGGGGAGCTGTTTTTT. The variable domain in full, with the rest retrieved from reference TRBV13 and TRBJ2-2, is AAGVIQSPRHLIKEKRETATLKCYPIPRHDTVYWYQQGPGQDPQFLISFYEKMQSDKGSIPDRFSAQQFSDYHSELNMSSLELGDSALYFCASSPTGGAGTGELFFGEGSRLTVL.

The J gene is TRBJ2-4, the V gene TRBV5-1, with 9 nucleotides matching TRBD2. The CDR3 sequence is 15 residues long. CDR1 SGHRS and CDR2 YFSETQ come from the germline V gene. With V trimmed by 5 bases and J by 2 bases, 5 bases remained unmatched. In nucleotides, the CDR3 is TGCGCCAGCAGTGATAGCGGGGGAACCAAAAACATTCAGTACTTC. Translating it yields CASSDSGGTKNIQYF. The variable domain in full, completed from reference TRBV5-1 and TRBJ2-4, reads KAGVTQTPRYLIKTRGQQVTLSCSPISGHRSVSWYQQTPGQGLQFLFEYFSETQRNKGNFPGRFSGRQFSNSRSEMNVSTLELGDSALYLCASSDSGGTKNIQYFGAGTRLSVL.

The J gene is TRBJ1-5, the V gene TRBV15; TRBD1 might be the D (5 bases). Germline V gene lookup returns CDR1 LNHNV and CDR2 YYDKDF (reference sequence). Trimming cost V 5 bases and J 3 bases, with 8 bases left between them. The CDR3 has 13 amino acids. The CDR3 sequence is CATSRRVNQPQHF. CDR3 DNA: TGTGCCACCAGCCGCAGGGTCAATCAGCCCCAGCATTTT.

The rearrangement uses TRBV25-1 and TRBJ2-3; 9 nucleotides match TRBD1. Looked up from germline, CDR1 is MGHDK and CDR2 is SYGVNS. V shed 1 base and J 5 bases; nucleotides not matched to a gene: 10. This CDR3 region has 17 residues. The CDR3 region is CASSEFGDREVGDTQYF. The DNA of the CDR3 is TGTGCCAGCAGTGAATTTGGGGACAGGGAAGTAGGAGATACGCAGTATTTT.

V is TRBV5-4 and J is TRBJ1-1; D is undetermined. The V gene's germline CDR1 is SGHNT and CDR2 YYREEE (reference sequence). The CDR3 has 15 amino acids. The ends were cut back, 0 bases at V and 2 bases at J, with 11 bases in the middle. CDR3 nucleotides: TGTGCCAGCAGCTTGGAAATCGCGGGTAACACTGAAGCTTTCTTT. Translating gives CASSLEIAGNTEAFF.

There are a few counts of this clone. The rearrangement links TRBV6-5 to TRBJ1-4; TRBD1 agrees at 7 bases. V shed 6 bases, J shed 4 bases, and the junction held 8 bases outside the gene matches. This CDR3 comprises 15 residues. Germline values: CDR1 MNHEY, CDR2 SVGAGI. The CDR3 bases are TGTGCCAGCAGAGAGCCCGGGACAGATAATGAAAAACTGTTTTTT. This gives the protein CASREPGTDNEKLFF.

The chain combines TRBV28 with TRBJ1-1, with D hard to call. V was pared by 3 bases and J by 7 bases, with 9 bases between. The V gene's germline CDR1 is MDHEN and CDR2 SYDVKM. The CDR3 has 12 amino acids. CDR3 amino acids: CASSLETSEAFF. The DNA for the CDR3 is TGTGCCAGCAGTTTGGAGACGAGTGAAGCTTTCTTT.